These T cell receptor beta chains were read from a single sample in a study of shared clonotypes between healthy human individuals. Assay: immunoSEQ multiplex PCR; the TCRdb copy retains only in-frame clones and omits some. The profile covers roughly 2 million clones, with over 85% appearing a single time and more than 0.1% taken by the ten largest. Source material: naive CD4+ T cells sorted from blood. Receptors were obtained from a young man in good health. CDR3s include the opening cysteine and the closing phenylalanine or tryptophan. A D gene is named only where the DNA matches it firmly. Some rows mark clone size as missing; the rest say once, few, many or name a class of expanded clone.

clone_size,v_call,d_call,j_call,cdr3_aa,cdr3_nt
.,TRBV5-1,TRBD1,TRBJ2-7,CASSWDRGPIGEQYF,TGCGCCAGCAGTTGGGACAGGGGGCCGATCGGCGAGCAGTACTTC
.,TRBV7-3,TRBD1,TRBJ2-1,CASSLTYGTGSNEQFF,TGTGCCAGCAGCTTAACGTACGGGACAGGGTCCAATGAGCAGTTCTTC
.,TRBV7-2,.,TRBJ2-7,CASSLVWLVVASPYEQYF,TGTGCCAGCAGCTTAGTTTGGCTAGTGGTGGCCTCCCCCTACGAGCAGTACTTC
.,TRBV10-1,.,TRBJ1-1,CASRKDSNTEAFF,TGCGCCAGCAGAAAGGACTCGAACACTGAAGCTTTCTTT
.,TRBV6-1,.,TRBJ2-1,CASTEAGSALTIYEQFF,TGTGCCAGCACCGAAGCTGGGAGTGCCCTCACAATCTATGAGCAGTTCTTC
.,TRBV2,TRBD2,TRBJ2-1,CASSLLAGGINNEQFF,TGTGCCAGCAGTCTACTAGCGGGAGGGATTAACAATGAGCAGTTCTTC
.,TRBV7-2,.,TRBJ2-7,CASSAILEQYF,TGTGCCAGCAGCGCGATCCTCGAGCAGTACTTC
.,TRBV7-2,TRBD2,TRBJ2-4,CASSLVGGGAKNIQYF,TGTGCCAGCAGCTTAGTCGGCGGGGGAGCCAAAAACATTCAGTACTTC
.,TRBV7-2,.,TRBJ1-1,CASSLGRGRGTEAFF,TGTGCCAGCAGCTTAGGGAGGGGTCGGGGCACTGAAGCTTTCTTT
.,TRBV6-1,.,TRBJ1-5,CASSGSGGVGSNQPQHF,TGTGCCAGCAGTGGCTCGGGGGGCGTTGGCAGCAATCAGCCCCAGCATTTT
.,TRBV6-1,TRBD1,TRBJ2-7,CASSLDRAKDEQYF,TGTGCCAGCAGCCTGGACAGGGCGAAAGACGAGCAGTACTTC
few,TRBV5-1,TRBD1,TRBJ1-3,CASSSTGTGNTIYF,TGCGCCAGCAGCTCGACAGGGACTGGAAACACCATATATTTT
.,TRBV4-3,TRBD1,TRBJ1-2,CASSQETGMYGYTF,TGCGCCAGCAGCCAAGAGACAGGGATGTATGGCTACACCTTC
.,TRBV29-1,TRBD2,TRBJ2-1,CSVALLAGAYNEQFF,TGCAGCGTAGCCCTTTTAGCGGGAGCTTACAATGAGCAGTTCTTC
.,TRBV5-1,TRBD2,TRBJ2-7,CASSLGLAGGEQYF,TGCGCCAGCAGCTTGGGACTAGCGGGGGGTGAGCAGTACTTC
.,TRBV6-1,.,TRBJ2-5,CASSAFQETQYF,TGTGCCAGCAGTGCCTTCCAAGAGACCCAGTACTTC
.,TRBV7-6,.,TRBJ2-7,CASSLEAGTPSLEQYF,TGTGCCAGCAGCTTAGAGGCCGGGACTCCTAGCCTGGAGCAGTACTTC
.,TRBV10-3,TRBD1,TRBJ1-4,CAISSPGTGYEKLFF,TGTGCCATCAGTTCTCCCGGGACAGGGTATGAAAAACTGTTTTTT
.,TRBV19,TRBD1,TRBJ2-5,CASSQTGGETQYF,TGTGCCAGTAGCCAGACAGGGGGGGAGACCCAGTACTTC
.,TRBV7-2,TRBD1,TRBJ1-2,CASILQPGQHIYGYTF,TGTGCCAGCATCCTACAACCGGGACAGCATATCTATGGCTACACCTTC